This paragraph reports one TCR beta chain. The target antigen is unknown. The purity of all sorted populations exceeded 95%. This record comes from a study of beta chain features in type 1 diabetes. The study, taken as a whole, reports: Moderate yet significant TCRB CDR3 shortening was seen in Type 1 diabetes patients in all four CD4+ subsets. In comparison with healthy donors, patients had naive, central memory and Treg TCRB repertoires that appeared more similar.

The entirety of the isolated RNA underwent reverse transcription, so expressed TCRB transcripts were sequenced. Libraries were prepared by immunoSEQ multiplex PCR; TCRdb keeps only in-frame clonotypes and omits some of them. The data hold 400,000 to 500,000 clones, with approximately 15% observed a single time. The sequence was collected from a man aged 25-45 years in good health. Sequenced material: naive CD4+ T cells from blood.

The CDR3 coding sequence is TGTGCCAGCCTTGGACAGGGCGAAACTGGAAACACCATATATTTT. Amino acids: CASLGQGETGNTIYF. J is TRBJ1-3 and V is TRBV19; 8 bases align to TRBD1. V shed 9 bases and J 2 bases; nucleotides not matched to a gene: 9. This CDR3 contains 15 residues. The germline V gene has CDR1 LNHDA and CDR2 SQIVND (reference sequence).